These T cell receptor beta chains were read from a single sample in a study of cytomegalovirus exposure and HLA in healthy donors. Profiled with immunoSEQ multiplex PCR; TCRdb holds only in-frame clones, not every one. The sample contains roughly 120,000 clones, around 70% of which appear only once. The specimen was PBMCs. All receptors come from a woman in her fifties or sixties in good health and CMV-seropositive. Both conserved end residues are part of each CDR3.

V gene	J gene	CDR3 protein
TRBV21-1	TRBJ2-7	CASSKETDEPYYEQYF
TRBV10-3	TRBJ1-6	CAISESTFGSQSSYNSPLHF
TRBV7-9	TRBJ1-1	CSSSHQRETEAFF
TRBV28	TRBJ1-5	CASSPFGRGMGGNQPQHF
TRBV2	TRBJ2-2	CASRGQSSNTGELFF
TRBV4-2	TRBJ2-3	CASSQGGGLVVDTQYF
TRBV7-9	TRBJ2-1	CASSEQGNEQFF
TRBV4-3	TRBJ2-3	CASSQEVAGGHPDTQYF
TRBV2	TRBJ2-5	CASSRDRSRETQYF
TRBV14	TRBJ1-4	CASSPGQFATNEKLFF
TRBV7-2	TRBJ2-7	CASSLLGGSYEQYF
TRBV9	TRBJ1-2	CASSSEAPGQNYGYTF
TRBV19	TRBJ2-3	CASSFRVSPDTQYF
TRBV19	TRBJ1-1	CASSIRHMNTEAFF
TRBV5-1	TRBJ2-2	CASSLAQGGTGELFF
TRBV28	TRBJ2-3	CASSQGIDGDTQYF
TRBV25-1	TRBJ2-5	CASSEGGVRETQYF
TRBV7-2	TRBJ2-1	CASSLSPSGSYEQFF
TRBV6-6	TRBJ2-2	CASSEQVTGELFF
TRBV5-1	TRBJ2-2	CASSTAGQQNTGELFF
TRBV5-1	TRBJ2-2	CASSFSGSRTGELFF
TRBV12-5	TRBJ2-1	CASGLQGALDEQFF
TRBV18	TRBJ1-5	CASSQGATESNQPQHF
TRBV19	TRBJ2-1	CASSDEEQQFF
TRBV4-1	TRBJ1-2	CASSPGQGGRGYTF
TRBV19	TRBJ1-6	CASSVPGTGASPLHF
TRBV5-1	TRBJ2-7	CASSLLDSSYEQYF
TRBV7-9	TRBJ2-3	CASSLAALAGTDTQYF
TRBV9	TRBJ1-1	CASSPLGGAGTEAFF
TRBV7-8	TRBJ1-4	CASSLARGQGVKLFF
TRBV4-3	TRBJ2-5	CASSQGTNRGQETQYF
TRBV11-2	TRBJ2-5	CASSLGPGGQETQYF
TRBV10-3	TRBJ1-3	CAISESEAISGNTIYF
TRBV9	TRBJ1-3	CASSVGGVGKHGSTGNTIYF
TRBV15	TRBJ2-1	CATSRVQGRGQFF
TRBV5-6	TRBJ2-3	CASIERITGTDTQYF
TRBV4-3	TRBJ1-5	CASSQEFVSNQPQHF
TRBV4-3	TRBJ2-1	CASSQARGSRFDEQFF
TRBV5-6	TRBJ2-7	CASSLGQGFYEQYF
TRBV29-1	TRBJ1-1	CSVERGDTEAFF